This T cell receptor (beta chain) comes out of a study of T cells in Graves' hyperthyroidism and ophthalmopathy. There are 15 residues in the CDR3. Looked up from germline, CDR1 is DFQATT and CDR2 is SNEGSKA (reference sequence). Trimming at V came to 1 base and at J to 0 bases, leaving 3 bases not matched to a gene. Amplification of TCR beta CDR3 regions used RNA as the template. HTBI primers were the set used in a first-round RT-PCR of the TCR CDR3. TCRdb processed the multiplex PCR reads anew with MiXCR; each CDR3 protein has one entry. Of hundreds of thousands of distinct CDR3 sequences listed, 11% to 15% are singletons. This clonotype appeared many times. Clinical symptoms, serum thyroxine and TRAb, thyroid ultrasound and orbital computed tomography together formed the diagnostic basis.

The sequence came from a woman younger than 30 with Graves' hyperthyroidism. Material: blood. This chain connects TRBV20-1 to TRBJ2-7, with 10 bases identical to TRBD2. The CDR3 here is CSARGLAGASYEQYF. The CDR3 DNA sequence: TGCAGTGCTAGAGGCCTAGCGGGAGCCTCCTACGAGCAGTACTTC.